Presented here are 29 T cell receptor beta chains from one specimen sequenced in a study of cytomegalovirus exposure and HLA in healthy donors. The primer mix had 60 Vbeta and 13 Jbeta primers. Some clones are missing from TCRdb's copy, which holds only in-frame ones; the method was immunoSEQ multiplex PCR. The repertoire includes 200,000 to 250,000 clones, 70% to 85% of them detected once, and 0.58% sits in the top ten. Material for sequencing was PBMCs. These receptors were collected from a woman in her thirties or forties in good health and CMV-seronegative.

The chain employs TRBV7-9 and TRBJ2-6, with 8 bases lining up with TRBD1. Germline values: CDR1 SEHNR, CDR2 FQNEAQ (reference sequence). V lost 6 bases to trimming and J lost 0 bases; unmatched junction nucleotides: 10. The CDR3 contains 18 residues. CDR3 sequence reads: CASRATGTGDSGANVLTF. In DNA form, the CDR3 reads TGTGCCAGCAGAGCGACCGGGACAGGCGACTCTGGGGCCAACGTCCTGACTTTC.

This CDR3 is CASSPTGTGAYGYTF. CDR3 nucleotide sequence: TGTGCCAGCAGCCCGACCGGGACAGGGGCCTATGGCTACACCTTC. This chain uses TRBV7-3 with TRBJ1-2; 10 nucleotides match TRBD1. V shed 5 bases, J shed 4 bases, and the junction held 7 bases outside the gene matches. CDR1 and CDR2 from the germline V gene are SGHTA and FQGTGA. The CDR3 spans 15 residues.

This rearrangement joins TRBV7-8 to TRBJ2-1; 11 positions agree with TRBD2. This CDR3 region has 15 residues. V lost 5 bases, J lost 7 bases, and 7 bases stayed unmatched. CDR1 SGHVS and CDR2 FQNEAQ come from the germline V gene. The CDR3 here is CASSGLAGGRNEQFF. The CDR3 DNA sequence: TGTGCCAGCAGCGGTCTAGCGGGGGGACGTAATGAGCAGTTCTTC.

The chain couples TRBV5-1 to TRBJ2-7; D gene unclear. CDR1 is SGHRS and CDR2 is YFSETQ in the germline V gene. Trimming took 0 bases from V and 2 from J, leaving 6 bases between them. The CDR3 length is 13 residues. The CDR3 reads CASSLAQTYEQYF. As DNA, the CDR3 is TGCGCCAGCAGCTTGGCACAGACCTACGAGCAGTACTTC.

This chain links TRBV5-1 with TRBJ2-4; D might be TRBD2 (6 bases). The length of the CDR3 is 18 residues. Trimming removed 1 base at V and 0 bases at J, with 17 bases between. The germline V gene encodes CDR1 SGHRS and CDR2 YFSETQ. DNA of the CDR3: TGCGCCAGCAGCTTGCGGACTTGGGCGGGGACAGCCAAAAACATTCAGTACTTC. Amino acids: CASSLRTWAGTAKNIQYF.

The gene calls are TRBV6-6 and TRBJ1-1; D is ambiguous. Germline CDR1 MNHNY, CDR2 SVGAGI (reference sequence). The CDR3 covers 13 residues. V was pared by 5 bases and J by 1 base, with 8 bases between. The CDR3 loop is CASSGSGNTEAFF. The CDR3 nucleotides read TGTGCCAGCAGTGGATCAGGGAACACTGAAGCTTTCTTT.

The V and J genes are TRBV29-1 and TRBJ2-6; 7 nucleotides line up with TRBD1. J was trimmed by 0 bases and V by 5 bases; bases with no gene match: 7. CDR3 size: 16 residues. Germline V CDR1 and CDR2: SQVTM, ANQGSEA. The DNA for the CDR3 is TGCAGCGTTTCAAAGGGGGCCAACTCTGGGGCCAACGTCCTGACTTTC. Amino acid sequence: CSVSKGANSGANVLTF. Using reference TRBV29-1 and TRBJ2-6 for the parts outside the CDR3, the full variable domain is SAVISQKPSRDICQRGTSLTIQCQVDSQVTMMFWYRQQPGQSLTLIATANQGSEATYESGFVIDKFPISRPNLTFSTLTVSNMSPEDSSIYLCSVSKGANSGANVLTFGAGSRLTVL.

For this clone: The junction shows a germline mismatch at one end, possibly a read error. The chain joins TRBV10-2 to TRBJ2-3; 9 positions agree with TRBD1. Germline V gene lookup returns CDR1 WSHSY and CDR2 SAAADI. The CDR3 has 16 residues. The CDR3 DNA reads TGCGCCAGCGGTGAGTCCGGGACAGGGAATTATGCGACGCAGTATTTT. Residues: CASGESGTGNYATQYF.

In its sample, this clone was seen a few times. The V and J genes are TRBV6-6 and TRBJ1-4, with D unresolved. V lost 8 bases and J 0 bases, leaving 7 bases between the germline ends. The CDR3 is made up of 13 amino acids. Germline V gene sequence: CDR1 MNHNY, CDR2 SVGAGI (reference sequence). The CDR3 loop reads CASLSATNEKLFF. The DNA for the CDR3 is TGTGCCAGCTTATCCGCAACTAATGAAAAACTGTTTTTT.

The chain carries TRBV30 and TRBJ2-5, with a tentative D call TRBD1 (5 bases). Deletions cut 2 bases from V and 3 bases from J, with 13 bases between. Germline loops: CDR1 GTSNPN, CDR2 SVGIG (reference sequence). This CDR3 has 14 amino acids. The CDR3 DNA reads as TGTGCCTGGAGTAGGGGCACAGGAGAAGAGACCCAGTACTTC. Translation gives CAWSRGTGEETQYF. The complete variable domain, with remaining parts taken from reference TRBV30 and TRBJ2-5, reads SQTIHQWPATLVQPVGSPLSLECTVEGTSNPNLYWYRQAAGRGLQLLFYSVGIGQISSEVPQNLSASRPQDRQFILSSKKLLLSDSGFYLCAWSRGTGEETQYFGPGTRLLVL.

The CDR3 is CASSPQGYPYEQYF. The CDR3 DNA follows: TGTGCCAGCAGCCCACAGGGCTACCCCTACGAGCAGTACTTC. The chain recombines TRBV14 with TRBJ2-7, with a weak D call TRBD1 (6 bases). The ends were cut back, 4 bases at V and 2 bases at J, with 12 bases in the middle. This CDR3 has 14 residues. CDR1 is SGHDN and CDR2 is FVKESK in the germline V gene.

This clone was recorded a few times. The V gene is TRBV28, the J gene TRBJ2-1; 8 bases fit TRBD2. This CDR3 spans 16 amino acids. Looked up from germline, CDR1 is MDHEN and CDR2 is SYDVKM. The trim removed 5 bases at V and 1 base at J, leaving 7 bases unmatched. CDR3 sequence reads: CASSVIAGRSYNEQFF. The CDR3 coding sequence is TGTGCCAGCAGTGTCATAGCGGGGAGGTCCTACAATGAGCAGTTCTTC.

The rearrangement joins TRBV29-1 to TRBJ2-1; 10 bases align to TRBD1. Germline trimming cut 1 base from V and 10 bases from J; bases unmatched to any gene: 7. This CDR3 comprises 14 residues. Germline CDR1 is SQVTM and CDR2 is ANQGSEA. The CDR3 sequence: CSVEGGQGLGEQFF. The CDR3 DNA follows: TGCAGCGTTGAAGGGGGACAGGGGCTTGGCGAGCAGTTCTTC.

This chain links TRBV6-1 with TRBJ1-1; 9 nucleotides match TRBD1. The V gene's germline CDR1 is MNHNS and CDR2 SASEGT. Germline trimming cut 2 bases from V and 5 bases from J; bases unmatched to any gene: 18. CDR3 length equals 19 residues. This chain's CDR3 is CASSESRMYGDREGTEAFF. The CDR3 coding sequence is TGTGCCAGCAGTGAAAGCCGGATGTACGGGGACAGGGAAGGGACTGAAGCTTTCTTT.

The V gene is TRBV7-2, the J gene TRBJ2-1, with 11 nucleotides matching TRBD2. The CDR3 is 14 residues long. Germline assignment: CDR1 SGHTA and CDR2 FQGNSA. Trimming at V came to 1 base and at J to 10 bases, leaving 3 bases not matched to a gene. The CDR3 reads CASSLVAGGQEQFF. The CDR3 nucleotides are TGTGCCAGCAGCTTAGTAGCGGGGGGGCAGGAGCAGTTCTTC.

The rearrangement uses TRBV2 and TRBJ2-1; D might be TRBD2 (5 bases). CDR1 is SNHLY, CDR2 FYNNEI, per germline. CDR3 length equals 15 residues. V lost 7 bases and J 3 bases, leaving 16 bases between the germline ends. As DNA, the CDR3 is TGTGCCAGCACGGCAGAGGGTAATTACTACAATGAGCAGTTCTTC. Translated, it gives CASTAEGNYYNEQFF.

The V gene is TRBV7-3, the J gene TRBJ2-3, with unresolved D. Germline V gives CDR1 SGHTA, CDR2 FQGTGA. The CDR3 has 15 amino acids. Trimming pared 1 base from V and 2 bases from J, leaving 10 bases between. This CDR3 is CASSLSDSLTDTQYF. The CDR3 DNA sequence: TGTGCCAGCAGCTTAAGTGACTCTCTCACAGATACGCAGTATTTT. Full variable domain (missing parts from reference TRBV7-3 and TRBJ2-3): GAGVSQTPSNKVTEKGKYVELRCDPISGHTALYWYRQSLGQGPEFLIYFQGTGAADDSGLPNDRFFAVRPEGSVSTLKIQRTERGDSAVYLCASSLSDSLTDTQYFGPGTRLTVL.

As regards this clone: The junction differs from germline at one of its ends, possibly a read error. This chain joins TRBV7-3 and TRBJ2-1, with D possibly matching TRBD1 (6 bases). Germline V gene lookup returns CDR1 SGHTA and CDR2 FQGTGA. The CDR3 loop spans 16 amino acids. The CDR3 loop reads CTSSPRRGSSYNEQFF. The CDR3 coding sequence is TGTACCAGCAGCCCACGCAGGGGTAGTTCCTACAATGAGCAGTTCTTC.

This clone turned up a few times. The chain is built from TRBV5-1 and TRBJ1-4; TRBD1 agrees at 8 bases. V was clipped by 0 bases and J by 10 bases; unmatched bases: 5. The CDR3 spans 14 residues. Germline CDR1 is SGHRS and CDR2 is YFSETQ. CDR3 bases: TGCGCCAGCAGCTTGGGACAGGGGAGGGGAAAACTGTTTTTT. This translates into CASSLGQGRGKLFF.

The rearrangement uses TRBV27 and TRBJ1-5; no clear D. Germline V CDR1 and CDR2: MNHEY, SMNVEV (reference sequence). The CDR3 runs 16 residues. Trimming removed 8 bases from V and 0 bases from J, with 17 bases in between. Here the CDR3 DNA reads TGTGCCAGCCGCTCCCGGGGAGGCGATAGCAATCAGCCCCAGCATTTT. Its translation: CASRSRGGDSNQPQHF.

A note on this clone: The junction does not match germline at one end; this may be a read error. The sample contains more than one DNA sequence encoding this CDR3. This chain connects TRBV6-5 to TRBJ1-4; possible D gene TRBD1, 5 bases. The CDR3 covers 16 residues. The V gene's germline CDR1 is MNHEY and CDR2 SVGAGI. CDR3: CASSLGVGGTNEKLFF. CDR3 DNA: TGCGCCAGCAGTTTGGGGGTCGGGGGAACTAATGAAAAACTGTTTTTT.

This chain joins TRBV5-1 and TRBJ1-1; D remains unclear. Trimming removed 0 bases at V and 1 base at J, with 7 bases between. Germline CDR1 reads SGHRS; CDR2 reads YFSETQ. The CDR3 has 14 amino acids. CDR3 DNA sequence: TGCGCCAGCAGCTTGGACAGACGGAACACTGAAGCTTTCTTT. This codes for CASSLDRRNTEAFF. Using reference TRBV5-1 and TRBJ1-1 for the parts outside the CDR3, the full variable domain is KAGVTQTPRYLIKTRGQQVTLSCSPISGHRSVSWYQQTPGQGLQFLFEYFSETQRNKGNFPGRFSGRQFSNSRSEMNVSTLELGDSALYLCASSLDRRNTEAFFGQGTRLTVV.

The rearrangement uses TRBV27 and TRBJ1-2, with a weak D call TRBD1 (6 bases). Germline CDR1 is MNHEY and CDR2 is SMNVEV (reference sequence). This CDR3 region has 12 residues. Trimming took 3 bases from V and 4 from J, leaving 6 bases between them. CDR3 sequence: CASSFRGYGYTF. The CDR3 coding sequence is TGTGCCAGCAGTTTCAGGGGCTATGGCTACACCTTC.

The rearrangement uses TRBV30 and TRBJ1-2; D possibly corresponds to TRBD1 (6 bases). This CDR3 has 10 residues. Germline V gene sequence: CDR1 GTSNPN, CDR2 SVGIG (reference sequence). Trimming left V 5 bases short and J 7 bases short, with 8 bases between. CDR3 protein: CAWQGGGYTF. The CDR3 DNA reads as TGTGCCTGGCAAGGGGGTGGCTACACCTTC.

This clone was observed a handful of times. The J gene is TRBJ1-5, the V gene TRBV28; D is unresolved. V was cut by 8 bases and J by 7 bases, with 18 bases left in between. The CDR3 length is 14 residues. Germline loops: CDR1 MDHEN, CDR2 SYDVKM. CDR3 sequence: CASSLGGSIQPQHF. The DNA for the CDR3 is TGTGCCAGCTCCCTGGGCGGGTCGATCCAGCCCCAGCATTTT. The variable domain in full, with the rest retrieved from reference TRBV28 and TRBJ1-5, is DVKVTQSSRYLVKRTGEKVFLECVQDMDHENMFWYRQDPGLGLRLIYFSYDVKMKEKGDIPEGYSVSREKKERFSLILESASTNQTSMYLCASSLGGSIQPQHFGDGTRLSIL.

V gene TRBV7-2 combines with J gene TRBJ2-7; D not resolved. CDR3 size: 12 residues. The V gene's germline CDR1 is SGHTA and CDR2 FQGNSA. V was trimmed by 5 bases and J by 1 base, leaving 6 bases between them. CDR3 amino acids: CASSATSYEQYF. The CDR3 DNA follows: TGTGCCAGCAGCGCTACTTCCTACGAGCAGTACTTC.

The chain recombines TRBV6-5 with TRBJ2-7, with 10 bases matching TRBD1. The CDR3 runs to 14 residues. The V gene's germline CDR1 is MNHEY and CDR2 SVGAGI. Trimming cost V 4 bases and J 4 bases; bases outside gene matches: 4. The CDR3 DNA follows: TGTGCCAGCAGTTCCCGGGACAGGGGATACGAGCAGTACTTC. Translation: CASSSRDRGYEQYF.

As concerns this clone: The same CDR3 also results from other DNA sequences found in this sample. V usage is TRBV7-9 and J usage is TRBJ1-1; D uncertain. Looked up from germline, CDR1 is SEHNR and CDR2 is FQNEAQ (reference sequence). V lost 5 bases and J 0 bases, leaving 10 bases between the germline ends. This CDR3 region has 14 residues. Written as DNA, the CDR3 is TGTGCCAGCAGCCTAGAGCCGATGAACACTGAAGCTTTCTTT. Residues: CASSLEPMNTEAFF. Using reference TRBV7-9 and TRBJ1-1 for the parts outside the CDR3, the full variable domain is DTGVSQNPRHKITKRGQNVTFRCDPISEHNRLYWYRQTLGQGPEFLTYFQNEAQLEKSRLLSDRFSAERPKGSFSTLEIQRTEQGDSAMYLCASSLEPMNTEAFFGQGTRLTVV.

This clone has just a few counts. The V call is TRBV29-1, the J call TRBJ1-1, with a tentative D call TRBD1 (6 bases). The V gene lost 7 bases and the J gene lost 1 base, with 13 bases spanning the gap. CDR1 SQVTM and CDR2 ANQGSEA come from the germline V gene. The length of the CDR3 is 13 residues. This chain's CDR3 is CSAAQGTNTEAFF. The CDR3 DNA sequence: TGCAGCGCCGCTCAGGGGACGAACACTGAAGCTTTCTTT.